This entry concerns a single T cell receptor (beta chain). The record originates from a study of blood T cell repertoires in COVID-19. Study context: Donors in the United States, Italy and Spain gave samples during acute or convalescent COVID-19. From T cells, B-cell-depleted T cells, or PBMCs came the material, which was cDNA or gDNA.

Authors' methods: Amplification with reference gene primers provided the estimates of nucleated cell counts. Measured with immunoSEQ multiplex PCR; TCRdb has only the in-frame clones, and not every one. For V, J and clone size, that table is used; D and trimming come from the DNA. Counted here are roughly 140,000 clones, around four fifths occurring once; the ten biggest clones make up less than 2.5%. This receptor was identified in an older man with acute or convalescent COVID-19. Sequencing input: peripheral blood.

The CDR3 loop reads CASSPEANTGELFF. The CDR3 DNA is TGCGCCAGCAGCCCCGAGGCTAACACCGGGGAGCTGTTTTTT. The rearrangement joins TRBV5-1 to TRBJ2-2, with unresolved D. CDR1 and CDR2 from the germline V gene are SGHRS and YFSETQ. There are 14 residues in the CDR3. With 4 bases removed from V and 2 bases from J, the gap between germline ends came to 9 bases.